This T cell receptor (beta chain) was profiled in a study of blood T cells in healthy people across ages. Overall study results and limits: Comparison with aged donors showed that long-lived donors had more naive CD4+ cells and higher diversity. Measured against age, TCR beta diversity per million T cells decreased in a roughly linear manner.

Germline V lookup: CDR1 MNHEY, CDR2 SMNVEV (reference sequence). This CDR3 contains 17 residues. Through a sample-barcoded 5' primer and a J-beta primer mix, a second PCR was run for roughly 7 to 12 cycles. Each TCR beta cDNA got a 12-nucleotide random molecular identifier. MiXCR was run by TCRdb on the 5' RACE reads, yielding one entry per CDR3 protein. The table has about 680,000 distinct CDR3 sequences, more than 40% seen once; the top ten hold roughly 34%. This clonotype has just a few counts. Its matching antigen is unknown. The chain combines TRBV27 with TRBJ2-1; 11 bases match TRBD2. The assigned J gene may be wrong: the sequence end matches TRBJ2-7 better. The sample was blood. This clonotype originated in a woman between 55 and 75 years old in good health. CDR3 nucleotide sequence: TGTGCCAGCAGTTTTCTCCGTAGCGGGAGGGCCTACAATGAGCAGTACTTC. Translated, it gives CASSFLRSGRAYNEQYF.